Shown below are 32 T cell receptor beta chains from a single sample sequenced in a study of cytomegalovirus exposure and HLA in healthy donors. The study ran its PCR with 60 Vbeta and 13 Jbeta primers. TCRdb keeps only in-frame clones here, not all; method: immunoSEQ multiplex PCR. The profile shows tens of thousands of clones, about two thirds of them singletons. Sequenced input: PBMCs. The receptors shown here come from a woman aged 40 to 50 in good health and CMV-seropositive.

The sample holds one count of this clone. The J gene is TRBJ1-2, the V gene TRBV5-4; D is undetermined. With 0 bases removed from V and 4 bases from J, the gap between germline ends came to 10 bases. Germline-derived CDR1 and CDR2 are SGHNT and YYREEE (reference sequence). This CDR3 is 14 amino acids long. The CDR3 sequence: CASSLGPGTYGYTF. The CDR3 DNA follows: TGTGCCAGCAGCTTGGGACCGGGAACCTATGGCTACACCTTC.

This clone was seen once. The chain's CDR3 is CASSASSGGYNEQFF. Here the CDR3 DNA reads TGTGCCAGCAGTGCGTCTAGCGGGGGGTACAATGAGCAGTTCTTC. The V call is TRBV6-1, the J call TRBJ2-1, with TRBD2 matching over 11 bases. This CDR3 has 15 residues. V dropped 4 bases and J dropped 4; count of bases not matched to a gene: 3. Germline V gene lookup returns CDR1 MNHNS and CDR2 SASEGT.

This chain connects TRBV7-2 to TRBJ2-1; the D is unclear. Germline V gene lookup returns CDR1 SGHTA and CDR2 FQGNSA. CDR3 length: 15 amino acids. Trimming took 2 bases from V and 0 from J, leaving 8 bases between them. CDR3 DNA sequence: TGTGCCAGCAGCTTAATCGGAGACTCCTACAATGAGCAGTTCTTC. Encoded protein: CASSLIGDSYNEQFF.

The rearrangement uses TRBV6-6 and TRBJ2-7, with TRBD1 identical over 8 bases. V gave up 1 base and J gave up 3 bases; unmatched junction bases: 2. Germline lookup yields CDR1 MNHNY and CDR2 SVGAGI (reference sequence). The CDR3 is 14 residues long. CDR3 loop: CASSYWTGSYEQYF. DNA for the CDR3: TGTGCCAGCAGTTACTGGACAGGGAGCTACGAGCAGTACTTC.

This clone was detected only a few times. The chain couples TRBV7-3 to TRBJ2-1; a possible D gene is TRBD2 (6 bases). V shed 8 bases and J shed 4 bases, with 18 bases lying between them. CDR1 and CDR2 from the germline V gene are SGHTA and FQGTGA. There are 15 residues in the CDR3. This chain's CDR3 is CASRLGGSQYNEQFF. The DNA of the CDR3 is TGTGCCAGCCGCCTTGGGGGGTCCCAATACAATGAGCAGTTCTTC.

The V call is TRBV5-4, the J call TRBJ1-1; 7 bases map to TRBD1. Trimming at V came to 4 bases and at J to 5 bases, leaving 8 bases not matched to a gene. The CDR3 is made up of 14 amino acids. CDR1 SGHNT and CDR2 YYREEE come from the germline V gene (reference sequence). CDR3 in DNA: TGTGCCAGCAGCCTGGGGGGCAGGGGGACTGAAGCTTTCTTT. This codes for CASSLGGRGTEAFF.

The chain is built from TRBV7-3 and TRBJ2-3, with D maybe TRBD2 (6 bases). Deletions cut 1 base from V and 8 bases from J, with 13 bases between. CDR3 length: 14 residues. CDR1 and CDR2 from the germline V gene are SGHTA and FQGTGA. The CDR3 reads CASSLRPHGGTQYF. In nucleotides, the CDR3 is TGTGCCAGCAGCTTAAGGCCTCACGGGGGTACGCAGTATTTT.

CDR3 sequence: CASSLEGAYGYTF. The CDR3 nucleotides read TGTGCCAGCAGCTTGGAAGGGGCCTATGGCTACACCTTC. The chain carries TRBV5-4 and TRBJ1-2; weak D call: TRBD1 (5 bases). The germline V and J ends were trimmed by 0 bases and 4 bases, with 7 bases remaining between them. CDR3 length: 13 residues. Germline V gene sequence: CDR1 SGHNT, CDR2 YYREEE (reference sequence).

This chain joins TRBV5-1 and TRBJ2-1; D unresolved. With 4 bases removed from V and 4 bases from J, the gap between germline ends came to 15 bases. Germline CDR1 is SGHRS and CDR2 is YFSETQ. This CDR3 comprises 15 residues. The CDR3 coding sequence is TGCGCCAGCAGCCCCGACCAGACAATTTACAATGAGCAGTTCTTC. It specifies CASSPDQTIYNEQFF.

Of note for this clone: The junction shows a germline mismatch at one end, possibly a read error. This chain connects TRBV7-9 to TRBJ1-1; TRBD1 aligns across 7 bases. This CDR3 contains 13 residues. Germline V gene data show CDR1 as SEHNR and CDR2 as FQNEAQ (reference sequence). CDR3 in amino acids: CSSSLGGDTEAFF. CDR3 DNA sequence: TGTTCCAGCAGCTTAGGGGGCGACACTGAAGCTTTCTTT.

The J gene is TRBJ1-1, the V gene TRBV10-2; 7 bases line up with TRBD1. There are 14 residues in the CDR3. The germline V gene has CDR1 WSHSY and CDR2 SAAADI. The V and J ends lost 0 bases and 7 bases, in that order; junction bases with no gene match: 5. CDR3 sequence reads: CASSESFRGYEAFF. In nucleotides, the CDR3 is TGCGCCAGCAGTGAGTCGTTCAGGGGGTATGAAGCTTTCTTT.

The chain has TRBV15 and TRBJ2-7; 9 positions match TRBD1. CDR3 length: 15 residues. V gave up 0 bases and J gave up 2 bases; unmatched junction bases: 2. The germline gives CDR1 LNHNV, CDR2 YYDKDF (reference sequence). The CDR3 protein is CATSREGTGTYEQYF. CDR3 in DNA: TGTGCCACCAGCAGAGAGGGGACAGGGACCTACGAGCAGTACTTC.

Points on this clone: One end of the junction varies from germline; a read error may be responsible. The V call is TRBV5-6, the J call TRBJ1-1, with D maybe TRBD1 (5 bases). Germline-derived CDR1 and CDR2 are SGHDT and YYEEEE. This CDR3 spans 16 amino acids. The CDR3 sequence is CASSLLGGWVKTEAFF. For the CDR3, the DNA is TGTGCCAGCAGCTTGCTCGGGGGTTGGGTGAAAACTGAAGCTTTCTTT.

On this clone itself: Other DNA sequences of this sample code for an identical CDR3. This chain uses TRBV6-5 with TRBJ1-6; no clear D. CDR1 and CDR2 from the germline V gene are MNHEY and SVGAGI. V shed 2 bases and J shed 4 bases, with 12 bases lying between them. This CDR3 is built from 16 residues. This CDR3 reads CASSYGLPVYNSPLHF. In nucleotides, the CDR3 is TGTGCCAGCAGTTACGGACTGCCAGTTTATAATTCACCCCTCCACTTT.

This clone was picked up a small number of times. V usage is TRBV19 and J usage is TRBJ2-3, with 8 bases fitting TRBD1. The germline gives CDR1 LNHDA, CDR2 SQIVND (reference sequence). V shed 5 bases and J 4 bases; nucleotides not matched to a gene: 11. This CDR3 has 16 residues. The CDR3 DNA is TGTGCCAGTAGTTTATGGACAGGGCCAAACCCAGATACGCAGTATTTT. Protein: CASSLWTGPNPDTQYF.

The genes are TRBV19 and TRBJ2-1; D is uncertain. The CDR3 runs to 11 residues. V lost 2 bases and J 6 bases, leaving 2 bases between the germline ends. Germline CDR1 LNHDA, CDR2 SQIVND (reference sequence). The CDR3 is CASSILNEQFF. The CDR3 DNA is TGTGCCAGTAGTATACTCAATGAGCAGTTCTTC.

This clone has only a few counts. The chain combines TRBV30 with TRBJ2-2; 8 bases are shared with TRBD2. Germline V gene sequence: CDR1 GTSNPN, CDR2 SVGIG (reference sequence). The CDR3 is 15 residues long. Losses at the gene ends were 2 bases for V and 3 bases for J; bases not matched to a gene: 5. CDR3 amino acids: CAWSSGGADTGELFF. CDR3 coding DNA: TGTGCCTGGAGTTCCGGGGGGGCTGACACCGGGGAGCTGTTTTTT.

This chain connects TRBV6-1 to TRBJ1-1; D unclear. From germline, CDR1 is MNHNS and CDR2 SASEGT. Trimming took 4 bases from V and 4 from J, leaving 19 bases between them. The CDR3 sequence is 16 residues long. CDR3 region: CASSGPGSGVFTEAFF. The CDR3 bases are TGTGCCAGCAGTGGGCCGGGAAGCGGCGTGTTCACTGAAGCTTTCTTT.

CDR3 sequence: CASSPGQGELNTEAFF. The CDR3, as DNA: TGTGCCAGCTCACCAGGGCAGGGGGAATTGAACACTGAAGCTTTCTTT. The J gene is TRBJ1-1, the V gene TRBV18; TRBD1 agrees at 7 bases. The ends lost 2 bases at V and 0 bases at J; junction bases unmatched: 6. The CDR3 is made up of 16 amino acids. Germline values: CDR1 KGHSH, CDR2 LQKENI.

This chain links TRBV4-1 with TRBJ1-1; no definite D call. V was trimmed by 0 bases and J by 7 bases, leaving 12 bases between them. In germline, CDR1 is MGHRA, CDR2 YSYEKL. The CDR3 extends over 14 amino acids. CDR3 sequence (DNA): TGCGCCAGCAGCCAAGAACCAGGCAACTTTGAAGCTTTCTTT. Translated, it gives CASSQEPGNFEAFF.

Here the CDR3 DNA reads TGTGCCAGCAGCCCTAGCGGGGGGTCCTACGAGCAGTACTTC. Translated, it gives CASSPSGGSYEQYF. This sequence joins TRBV7-9 and TRBJ2-7; 11 bases are shared with TRBD2. The junction had 1 base not matched to a gene; V was cut back by 5 bases and J by 1 base. Germline-derived CDR1 and CDR2 are SEHNR and FQNEAQ (reference sequence). This CDR3 comprises 14 residues. Full variable domain (rest looked up from reference TRBV7-9 and TRBJ2-7): DTGVSQNPRHKITKRGQNVTFRCDPISEHNRLYWYRQTLGQGPEFLTYFQNEAQLEKSRLLSDRFSAERPKGSFSTLEIQRTEQGDSAMYLCASSPSGGSYEQYFGPGTRLTVT.

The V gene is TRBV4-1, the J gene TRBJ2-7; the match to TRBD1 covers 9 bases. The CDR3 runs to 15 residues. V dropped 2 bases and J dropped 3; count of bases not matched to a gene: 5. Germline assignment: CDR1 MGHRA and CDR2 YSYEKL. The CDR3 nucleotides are TGCGCCAGCAGCCAATGGACAGGGGCTATCTACGAGCAGTACTTC. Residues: CASSQWTGAIYEQYF.

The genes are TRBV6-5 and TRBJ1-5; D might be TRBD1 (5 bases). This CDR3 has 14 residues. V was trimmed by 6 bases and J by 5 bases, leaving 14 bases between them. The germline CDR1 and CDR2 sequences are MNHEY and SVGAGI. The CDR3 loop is CASRQGGVDQPQHF. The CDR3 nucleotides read TGTGCCAGCAGGCAGGGAGGGGTTGATCAGCCCCAGCATTTT.

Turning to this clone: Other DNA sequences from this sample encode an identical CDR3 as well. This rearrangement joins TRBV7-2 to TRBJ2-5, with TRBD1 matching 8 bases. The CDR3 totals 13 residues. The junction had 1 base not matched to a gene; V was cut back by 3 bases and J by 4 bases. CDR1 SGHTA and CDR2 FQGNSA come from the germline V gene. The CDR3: CASSFTGGETQYF. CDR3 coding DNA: TGTGCCAGCAGCTTTACAGGGGGAGAGACCCAGTACTTC.

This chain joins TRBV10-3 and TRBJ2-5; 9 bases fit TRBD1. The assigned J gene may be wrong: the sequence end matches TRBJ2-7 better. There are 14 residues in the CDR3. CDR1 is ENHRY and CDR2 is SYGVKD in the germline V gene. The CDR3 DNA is TGTGCCATCAGTGGGACAGGGGCGGTCTACGAGCAGTACTTC. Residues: CAISGTGAVYEQYF.

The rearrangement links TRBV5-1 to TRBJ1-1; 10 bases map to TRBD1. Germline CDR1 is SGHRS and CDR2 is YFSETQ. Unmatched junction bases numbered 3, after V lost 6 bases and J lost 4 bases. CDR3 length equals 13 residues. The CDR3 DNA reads TGCGCCAGCACCAGGACAGGGGGCACTGAAGCTTTCTTT. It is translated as CASTRTGGTEAFF.

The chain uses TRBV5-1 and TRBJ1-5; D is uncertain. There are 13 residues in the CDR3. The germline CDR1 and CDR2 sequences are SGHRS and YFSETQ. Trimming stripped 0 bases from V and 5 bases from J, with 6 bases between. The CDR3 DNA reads TGCGCCAGCAGCTTGGCCGAGGATCAGCCCCAGCATTTT. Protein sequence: CASSLAEDQPQHF.

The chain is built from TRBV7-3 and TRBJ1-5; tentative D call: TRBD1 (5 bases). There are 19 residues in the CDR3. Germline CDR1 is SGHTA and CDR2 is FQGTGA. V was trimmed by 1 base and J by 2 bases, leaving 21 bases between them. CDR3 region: CASSLIKDDSPFGNQPQHF. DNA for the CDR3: TGTGCCAGCAGCTTAATTAAAGATGACAGCCCCTTTGGCAATCAGCCCCAGCATTTT.

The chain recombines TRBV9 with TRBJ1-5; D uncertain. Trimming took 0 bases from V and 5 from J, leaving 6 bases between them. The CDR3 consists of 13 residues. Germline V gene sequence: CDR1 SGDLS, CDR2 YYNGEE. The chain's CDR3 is CASSVGVYQPQHF. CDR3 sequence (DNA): TGTGCCAGCAGCGTAGGAGTTTATCAGCCCCAGCATTTT.

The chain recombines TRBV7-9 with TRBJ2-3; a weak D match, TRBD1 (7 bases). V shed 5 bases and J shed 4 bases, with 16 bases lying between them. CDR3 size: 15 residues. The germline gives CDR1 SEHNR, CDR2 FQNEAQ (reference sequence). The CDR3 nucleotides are TGTGCCAGCAGCCCCCAGGGGGGAAGGGCAGATACGCAGTATTTT. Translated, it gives CASSPQGGRADTQYF. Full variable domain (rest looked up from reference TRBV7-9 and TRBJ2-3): DTGVSQNPRHKITKRGQNVTFRCDPISEHNRLYWYRQTLGQGPEFLTYFQNEAQLEKSRLLSDRFSAERPKGSFSTLEIQRTEQGDSAMYLCASSPQGGRADTQYFGPGTRLTVL.

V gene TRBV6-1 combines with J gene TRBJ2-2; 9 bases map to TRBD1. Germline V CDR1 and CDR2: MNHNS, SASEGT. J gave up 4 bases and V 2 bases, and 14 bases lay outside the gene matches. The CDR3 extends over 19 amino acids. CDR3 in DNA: TGTGCCAGCAGTGAACAGGACAGGGGCCTTTTCCAGACCACCGGGGAGCTGTTTTTT. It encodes CASSEQDRGLFQTTGELFF.

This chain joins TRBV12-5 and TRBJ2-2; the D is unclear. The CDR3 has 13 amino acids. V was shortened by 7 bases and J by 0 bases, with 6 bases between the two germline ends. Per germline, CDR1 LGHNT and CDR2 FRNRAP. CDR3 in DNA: TGTGCTAGTGCCGGGTCGAACACCGGGGAGCTGTTTTTT. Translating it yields CASAGSNTGELFF.